Each of the 9 T cell receptor beta chains below was sequenced from the same sample in a study of blood T cell repertoires in COVID-19. Clones were sequenced by immunoSEQ multiplex PCR, and TCRdb holds only the in-frame ones, with some missing. The sample lists 290,000 or so clones, 85% to 90% occurring once. Specimen: peripheral blood. The receptors originated from a man between 65 and 80 years old with acute or convalescent COVID-19.

V gene TRBV29-1 combines with J gene TRBJ2-7; a possible D gene is TRBD1 (5 bases). V was cut by 6 bases and J by 6 bases, with 18 bases left in between. There are 13 residues in the CDR3. Germline V lookup: CDR1 SQVTM, CDR2 ANQGSEA. The CDR3 sequence: CSVTALGVGEQYF. The CDR3 region has the DNA TGCAGCGTAACCGCCTTAGGGGTTGGCGAGCAGTACTTC.

The V gene is TRBV29-1, the J gene TRBJ2-1; TRBD1 matches at 9 bases. The CDR3 has 13 residues. Germline CDR1 is SQVTM and CDR2 is ANQGSEA. The ends lost 4 bases at V and 8 bases at J; junction bases unmatched: 6. The CDR3 here is CSVGPGQGHEQFF. In DNA form, the CDR3 reads TGCAGCGTTGGGCCGGGACAGGGCCATGAGCAGTTCTTC.

This clone has at least ten counts. This chain uses TRBV6-2 or TRBV6-3 with TRBJ2-1, with 7 nucleotides matching TRBD1. Germline V gene sequence: CDR1 MNHEY, CDR2 SVGEGT. The CDR3 loop spans 15 amino acids. With 2 bases clipped from V and 2 bases from J, the junction kept 3 bases outside the gene matches. CDR3: CASSYGQGAYNEQFF. The CDR3 nucleotides are TGTGCCAGCAGTTACGGGCAGGGGGCCTACAATGAGCAGTTCTTC.

Regarding this clone: This same CDR3 is encoded by further DNA sequences in the sample. The chain couples TRBV12-3 or TRBV12-4 to TRBJ2-2, with D tentatively TRBD2 (5 bases). The ends were cut back, 3 bases at V and 7 bases at J, with 6 bases in the middle. CDR3 length equals 12 residues. CDR3 nucleotide sequence: TGTGCCAGCAGTTTCGGGGACGGGGAGCTGTTTTTT. Protein sequence: CASSFGDGELFF.

The rearrangement joins TRBV7-3 to TRBJ2-5; 7 bases line up with TRBD1. Germline V gene lookup returns CDR1 SGHTA and CDR2 FQGTGA. J gave up 2 bases and V 4 bases, and 1 base lay outside the gene matches. The length of the CDR3 is 13 residues. The CDR3 protein is CASSSGQQETQYF. CDR3 DNA: TGTGCCAGCAGCTCGGGACAGCAAGAGACCCAGTACTTC.

The V and J genes are TRBV19 and TRBJ1-4; 8 nucleotides agree with TRBD1. The CDR3 sequence is 14 residues long. V gave up 7 bases and J gave up 6 bases; unmatched junction bases: 7. Germline CDR1 LNHDA, CDR2 SQIVND (reference sequence). CDR3 DNA: TGTGCCAGTACCTCGGACAGGGCCGATGAAAAACTGTTTTTT. Translated, it gives CASTSDRADEKLFF.

In regard to this clone: A junction end diverges from the germline sequence, so it may reflect a read error. The chain links TRBV6-2 or TRBV6-3 to TRBJ1-2, with 8 bases fitting TRBD1. Germline V CDR1 and CDR2: MNHEY, SVGEGT. This CDR3 region has 11 residues. The CDR3 coding sequence is TGTGCCAGCAGTTACGGGACAGGAATCTTCTTC. Protein: CASSYGTGIFF.

The V call is TRBV10-3, the J call TRBJ2-7, with D unclear. The CDR3 loop spans 14 amino acids. Germline values: CDR1 ENHRY, CDR2 SYGVKD. V shed 3 bases and J shed 3 bases, with 12 bases lying between them. This chain's CDR3 is CAISDRVLGYEQYF. As DNA, the CDR3 is TGTGCCATCAGTGATCGGGTGTTAGGCTACGAGCAGTACTTC.

The V gene is TRBV6-1, the J gene TRBJ1-1, with a tentative D call TRBD1 (5 bases). The V gene's germline CDR1 is MNHNS and CDR2 SASEGT. This CDR3 is 15 amino acids long. The ends were cut back, 2 bases at V and 4 bases at J, with 14 bases in the middle. CDR3 protein: CASSEPVGGATEAFF. The CDR3 coding sequence is TGTGCCAGCAGTGAACCGGTTGGTGGGGCCACTGAAGCTTTCTTT.